These T cell receptor beta chains were read from a single sample in a study of regulatory T cells. Sequencing used immunoSEQ multiplex PCR; TCRdb keeps in-frame clones, though not all of them. This table holds 30,000 to 40,000 clones, about 94% found once. The specimen was conventional CD4+ T cells sorted from blood. These TCRs come from a child under 10 years old with CD3G deficiency. CDR3s leave out the opening cysteine and the closing phenylalanine or tryptophan.

10 | TRBV28 | ASSSQGYGYT
13 | TRBV7-9 | ASSLTAGLTDTQY
13 | TRBV28 | ASSFPNGGPPKQF
13 | TRBV6-1 | ASSDGGQGEFEAF
12 | TRBV10-3 | ATAGLARADTQY
14 | TRBV5-1 | ASSSLAGGSYNEQF
12 | TRBV5-1 | ASSQSSGKDGYT
16 | TRBV28 | ASSQTAYRGRTNNEQF
17 | TRBV6-1 | ASSEIVVVVAGGGNEQF
12 | TRBV19 | ASSSFSATGELF
10 | TRBV5-1 | ASSLVVGELF
14 | TRBV10-2 | ASSEGWSGRGETQY
13 | TRBV6-5 | ASRMTSGVYNEQF
15 | TRBV7-9 | ASSLRPTPLASNEQF
10 | TRBV28 | ASSGDRAEAF
14 | TRBV5-1 | ASSLGGTGASYEQY
10 | TRBV19 | ASSIGEGEQF
11 | TRBV28 | ASSLTSHQPQH
11 | TRBV6-1 | ASSVQGSGGYT
11 | TRBV5-1 | ASSLGRGTEAF
12 | TRBV6-1 | ASSPRTGGYEQY
14 | TRBV28 | ASSSTSGGINNEQF
14 | TRBV28 | ASSFIGQFGNQPQH
13 | TRBV28 | ASSLGGRARYEQY
12 | TRBV7-9 | ASSLDSPSGEQY
13 | TRBV28 | ASSQAGGRVNEQF
12 | TRBV28 | ASSRAATYNEQF
13 | TRBV28 | ASSSGGPGVGGYT
11 | TRBV28 | ASRRTPSYEQY
12 | TRBV28 | ASSLMQGNTEAF
14 | TRBV28 | ASSRLGGASTDTQY
11 | TRBV28 | ASSSRSTGELF
14 | TRBV28 | ASSFTRGLLRNIQY
12 | TRBV6-6 | ASSSGLVADTQY
13 | TRBV6-1 | ASFGGFAGANVLT
12 | TRBV11-2 | ASSRDRGFGELF
13 | TRBV5-1 | ASSLGGAKEETQY
16 | TRBV18 | ASSPLGTSGRLYNEQF
11 | TRBV28 | ASTLQRSHGYT
13 | TRBV6-1 | ASTDTRWMNTEAF
13 | TRBV6-1 | ASGSLAGVDPEQY
14 | TRBV10-3 | AISESGDRSSYEQY
9 | TRBV10-3 | ATGTTNEQF
12 | TRBV18 | ASSRSGGTYEQY